This is a list of T cell receptor beta chains from one sample in a study of breast tumors, draining lymph nodes, adjacent tissues. TCRdb called the multiplex PCR reads again in MiXCR, with one record for every CDR3 protein. The table has tens of thousands of distinct CDR3 sequences, under 75% seen once. Sequenced input: tumor-adjacent breast tissue. The source is a female donor with breast cancer. Some clones in this sample may be carry-over from other donors' samples. Each CDR3 is given with its conserved first and last residue. A D gene is named only where the DNA matches it firmly. Clone size, where shown, is once, few, many, or a class for clones that have expanded.

J: TRBJ2-3
length: 15
size: -
V: TRBV15
D: TRBD1
CDR3: CATSIVTGGTDTQYF
DNA: TGTGCCACCAGCATTGTTACAGGGGGGACAGATACGCAGTATTTT

J: TRBJ2-2
length: 15
size: -
V: TRBV7-2
D: TRBD2
CDR3: CASSFGREVAGELFF
DNA: TGTGCCAGCAGCTTTGGGCGGGAGGTTGCCGGGGAGCTGTTTTTT

J: TRBJ2-7
length: 17
size: many
V: TRBV4-1
D: TRBD1
CDR3: CASSQRTGGSFSYEQYF
DNA: TGCGCCAGCAGCCAGCGTACAGGGGGCTCTTTTTCCTACGAGCAGTACTTC

J: TRBJ1-5
length: 15
size: -
V: TRBV4-1
D: -
CDR3: CASSQDQFTIEPQHF
DNA: TGCGCCAGCAGCCAAGATCAGTTTACGATAGAGCCCCAGCATTTT

J: TRBJ2-7
length: 14
size: -
V: TRBV11-2
D: -
CDR3: CASSVRDGPYEQYF
DNA: TGTGCCAGCAGCGTCCGGGACGGTCCCTACGAGCAGTACTTC

J: TRBJ2-2
length: 13
size: medium-sized
V: TRBV5-1
D: -
CDR3: CASSPPSDGELFF
DNA: TGCGCCAGCAGCCCCCCTTCTGACGGGGAGCTGTTTTTT

J: TRBJ2-7
length: 16
size: -
V: TRBV3-1
D: TRBD2
CDR3: CASSPKGAGGPYEQYF
DNA: TGTGCCAGCAGTCCCAAGGGGGCGGGAGGGCCCTACGAGCAGTACTTC

J: TRBJ2-7
length: 12
size: -
V: TRBV19
D: -
CDR3: CAVGNPSYEQYF
DNA: TGTGCCGTAGGGAATCCCTCTTACGAGCAGTACTTC

J: TRBJ2-7
length: 17
size: -
V: TRBV3-1
D: -
CDR3: CASSQRGPLLIQGEQYF
DNA: TGTGCCAGCAGCCAACGGGGGCCTCTCCTAATACAAGGGGAGCAGTACTTC

J: TRBJ2-7
length: 16
size: medium-sized
V: TRBV20-1
D: -
CDR3: CSARLLVGWSSYEQYF
DNA: TGCAGTGCTAGATTGCTTGTCGGGTGGAGCTCCTACGAGCAGTACTTC

J: TRBJ2-7
length: 16
size: -
V: TRBV24-1
D: -
CDR3: CATSDPLWGSYLLEYF
DNA: TGTGCCACCAGTGATCCCCTGTGGGGGTCCTACTTATTGGAGTACTTC

J: TRBJ2-3
length: 14
size: many
V: TRBV19
D: -
CDR3: CASSIVAYTDTQYF
DNA: TGTGCCAGTAGTATAGTGGCGTACACAGATACGCAGTATTTT

J: TRBJ2-1
length: 15
size: -
V: TRBV19
D: TRBD1
CDR3: CASRSGTGDYNEQFF
DNA: TGTGCCAGTAGATCCGGGACAGGGGACTACAATGAGCAGTTCTTC

J: TRBJ2-7
length: 17
size: -
V: TRBV4-1
D: TRBD2
CDR3: CASSQDPPGLAGGEQYF
DNA: TGCGCCAGCAGCCAAGATCCACCGGGACTAGCGGGAGGCGAGCAGTACTTC

J: TRBJ1-6
length: 13
size: -
V: TRBV4-3
D: -
CDR3: CASSQTRDSPLHF
DNA: TGCGCCAGCAGCCAGACAAGGGATTCACCCCTCCACTTT

J: TRBJ2-1
length: 15
size: -
V: TRBV10-2
D: -
CDR3: CASSEQGGTYNEQFF
DNA: TGCGCCAGCAGTGAGCAAGGGGGAACCTACAATGAGCAGTTCTTC